This T cell receptor beta chain came from a study of Graves' ophthalmopathy and Graves' hyperthyroidism. Whole-study context: Sampling took place at initial diagnosis, with peripheral blood obtained before any treatment.

The V end was cut by 3 bases, the J end by 2 bases, with 7 bases between. This CDR3 region has 13 residues. The germline V gene encodes CDR1 LNHDA and CDR2 SQIVND (reference sequence). Scientists amplified the TCR beta CDR3 regions from RNA transcripts. The first round was an RT-PCR with HTBI primers, and the second round was a multiplex PCR. A single record per CDR3 protein comes from TCRdb applying MiXCR to the multiplex PCR reads. The table records about 740,000 distinct CDR3 sequences, 40% of them present only once. Regarding the study as a whole: Ophthalmopathy progression was predicted with approximately 68% sensitivity and around 72% specificity. Most expanded clonotypes from thyroid (those above 0.001 frequency) were also found in blood.

In the case of this clonotype: Its antigen is unknown.

Sequencing was carried out using peripheral blood. This receptor was taken from an adult man with Graves' ophthalmopathy. J is TRBJ1-2 and V is TRBV19; D gene uncertain. The CDR3 DNA reads as TGTGCCAGTAGTATCCGGGGAAACTATGGCTACACCTTC. Protein sequence: CASSIRGNYGYTF.